The 7 T cell receptor beta chains listed next were all sequenced from one sample in a study of T-cell memory formation after mild COVID-19. One entry per CDR3 protein results from TCRdb running MiXCR on the 5' RACE reads. In the table there are 250,000 to 350,000 distinct CDR3 sequences, less than 20% of which are singletons. The sample taken for sequencing was PBMCs or a T cell subset sorted from them (not recorded which). Source of these receptors: a man between 18 and 35 years old who had mild COVID-19 (a few samples of this study predate the infection). Cell type and time point are not known.

This clonotype was observed a few times. This chain connects TRBV9 to TRBJ1-2; the D is unclear. Germline V gene lookup returns CDR1 SGDLS and CDR2 YYNGEE. The CDR3 extends over 14 amino acids. The V end lost 3 bases, the J end lost 5 bases, and 14 bases lay between the germline ends. CDR3 in amino acids: CASSEEERVYGYTF. The CDR3 DNA follows: TGTGCCAGCAGCGAGGAAGAGAGGGTATATGGCTACACCTTC.

There are a few counts of this clonotype. The chain employs TRBV4-3 and TRBJ1-1; 8 positions match TRBD1. This CDR3 has 15 residues. CDR1 is LGHNA and CDR2 is YSLEER in the germline V gene. Trimming at V came to 4 bases and at J to 1 base, leaving 5 bases not matched to a gene. DNA of the CDR3: TGCGCCAGCAGCCTTACACAGGGGGGGAACACTGAAGCTTTCTTT. It codes for CASSLTQGGNTEAFF.

The chain is built from TRBV2 and TRBJ2-5; 9 bases fit TRBD2. With V trimmed by 5 bases and J by 4 bases, 5 bases remained unmatched. This CDR3 comprises 14 residues. CDR1 and CDR2 from the germline V gene are SNHLY and FYNNEI. CDR3 nucleotide sequence: TGTGCCAGCAGTCCTAGCGGGATGGGAGAGACCCAGTACTTC. It specifies CASSPSGMGETQYF.

A few counts support this clonotype. The genes are TRBV3-1 and TRBJ1-1; TRBD1 matches 8 bases. After removal of 2 bases from V and 1 base from J, the junction contained 3 bases not matched to a gene. CDR3 size: 15 residues. Germline CDR1 and CDR2: LGHDT and YNNKEL (reference sequence). The CDR3 coding sequence is TGTGCCAGCAGCCAACAGGGGACAGGGAACACTGAAGCTTTCTTT. Amino acid sequence: CASSQQGTGNTEAFF.

CDR3 nucleotide sequence: TGTGCCAGCAGCTCAGGACGGTCCCCTAGAAATGGCTACACCTTC. Translation gives CASSSGRSPRNGYTF. The chain recombines TRBV28 with TRBJ1-2; D remains unclear. Looked up from germline, CDR1 is MDHEN and CDR2 is SYDVKM. This CDR3 has 15 residues. The ends were cut back, 6 bases at V and 6 bases at J, with 20 bases in the middle.

The chain combines TRBV15 with TRBJ1-5; 8 positions match TRBD1. V trimming: 3 bases; J trimming: 5 bases; junction bases outside the gene matches: 6. This CDR3 has 15 amino acids. Germline CDR1 and CDR2: LNHNV and YYDKDF (reference sequence). CDR3 in DNA: TGTGCCACCAGCAGTACCGGGACAGGAGATCAGCCCCAGCATTTT. Amino acids: CATSSTGTGDQPQHF. Based on the CDR3 plus reference TRBV15 and TRBJ1-5, the full variable domain is DAMVIQNPRYQVTQFGKPVTLSCSQTLNHNVMYWYQQKSSQAPKLLFHYYDKDFNNEADTPDNFQSRRPNTSFCFLDIRSPGLGDTAMYLCATSSTGTGDQPQHFGDGTRLSIL.

This clonotype was counted between two and nine times. This rearrangement joins TRBV11-2 to TRBJ1-1, with TRBD1 as a possible D gene (5 bases). The CDR3 contains 11 residues. Trimming shortened V by 5 bases and J by 13 bases, and 14 bases separated the two germline ends. Germline V gene sequence: CDR1 SGHAT, CDR2 FQNNGV. The CDR3 bases are TGTGCCAGCAGCAATGGGACGATCGGTTTCTTT. It is translated as CASSNGTIGFF.